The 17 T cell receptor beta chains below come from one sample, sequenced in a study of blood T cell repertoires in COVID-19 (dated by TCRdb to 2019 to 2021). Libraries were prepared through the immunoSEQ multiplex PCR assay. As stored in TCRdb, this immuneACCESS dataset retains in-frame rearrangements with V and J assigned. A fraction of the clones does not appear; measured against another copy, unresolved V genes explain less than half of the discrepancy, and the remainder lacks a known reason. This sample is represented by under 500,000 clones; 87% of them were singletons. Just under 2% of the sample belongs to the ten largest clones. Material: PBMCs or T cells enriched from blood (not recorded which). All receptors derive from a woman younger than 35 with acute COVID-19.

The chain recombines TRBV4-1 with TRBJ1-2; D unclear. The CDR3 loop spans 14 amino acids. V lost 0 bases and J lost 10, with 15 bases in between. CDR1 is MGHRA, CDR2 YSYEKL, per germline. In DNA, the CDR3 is TGCGCCAGCAGCCAAGAGGGCCCATTCGGTATCTACACCTTC. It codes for CASSQEGPFGIYTF.

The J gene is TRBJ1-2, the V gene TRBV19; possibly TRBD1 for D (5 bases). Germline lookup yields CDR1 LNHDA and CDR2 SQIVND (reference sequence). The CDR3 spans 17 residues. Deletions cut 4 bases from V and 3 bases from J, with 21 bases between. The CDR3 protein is CASSTPPGRGGYYGYTF. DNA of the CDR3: TGTGCCAGTAGTACCCCCCCGGGGAGGGGAGGGTACTATGGCTACACCTTC.

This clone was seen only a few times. The CDR3 region is CASSVGTTGGSPLHF. The DNA for the CDR3 is TGTGCCAGCAGCGTAGGTACTACCGGAGGATCACCCCTCCACTTT. The chain couples TRBV9 to TRBJ1-6; D is uncertain. The CDR3 consists of 15 residues. V dropped 0 bases and J dropped 10 bases, with 14 bases sitting between them. CDR1 is SGDLS, CDR2 YYNGEE, per germline.

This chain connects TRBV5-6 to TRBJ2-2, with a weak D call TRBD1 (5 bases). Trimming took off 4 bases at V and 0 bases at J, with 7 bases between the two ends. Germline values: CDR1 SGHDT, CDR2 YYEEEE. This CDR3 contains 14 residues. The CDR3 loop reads CASSRQTNTGELFF. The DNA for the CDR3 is TGTGCCAGCAGCCGACAGACGAACACCGGGGAGCTGTTTTTT.

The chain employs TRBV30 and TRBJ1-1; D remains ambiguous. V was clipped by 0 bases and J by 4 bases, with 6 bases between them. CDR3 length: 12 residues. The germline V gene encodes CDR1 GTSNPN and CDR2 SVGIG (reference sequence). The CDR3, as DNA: TGTGCCTGGAGTGTACTCGGCACTGAAGCTTTCTTT. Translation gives CAWSVLGTEAFF.

The CDR3, as DNA: TGTGCCAGTTTGACTAGCAGGTCCTACAATGAGCAGTTCTTC. Translated: CASLTSRSYNEQFF. The V gene is TRBV2, the J gene TRBJ2-1, with 7 bases aligning to TRBD2. Per germline, CDR1 SNHLY and CDR2 FYNNEI. The V gene end was trimmed by 9 bases and the J gene end by 1 base; junction bases not matched to a gene: 6. The CDR3 consists of 14 residues. The full variable domain, with the rest looked up from reference TRBV2 and TRBJ2-1, is EPEVTQTPSHQVTQMGQEVILRCVPISNHLYFYWYRQILGQKVEFLVSFYNNEISEKSEIFDDQFSVERPDGSNFTLKIRSTKLEDSAMYFCASLTSRSYNEQFFGPGTRLTVL.

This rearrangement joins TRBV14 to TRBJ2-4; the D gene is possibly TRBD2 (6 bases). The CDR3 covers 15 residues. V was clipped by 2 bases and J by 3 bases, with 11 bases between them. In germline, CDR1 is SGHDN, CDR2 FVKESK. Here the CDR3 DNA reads TGTGCCAGCAGCCAATCTAGGAGGGACAAAAACATTCAGTACTTC. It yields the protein CASSQSRRDKNIQYF.

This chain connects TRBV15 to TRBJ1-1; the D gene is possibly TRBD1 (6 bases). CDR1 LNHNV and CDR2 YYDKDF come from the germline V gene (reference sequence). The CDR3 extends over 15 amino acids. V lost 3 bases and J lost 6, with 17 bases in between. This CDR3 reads CATSSHLTGPSEAFF. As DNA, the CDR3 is TGTGCCACCAGCAGCCACCTTACAGGGCCCTCTGAAGCTTTCTTT.

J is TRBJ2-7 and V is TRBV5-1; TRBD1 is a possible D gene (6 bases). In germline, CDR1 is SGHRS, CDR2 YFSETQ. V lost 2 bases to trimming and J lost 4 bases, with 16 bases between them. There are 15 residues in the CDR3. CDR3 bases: TGCGCCAGCAGCTTAGGGACACCCCGGGATTACGAGCAGTACTTC. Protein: CASSLGTPRDYEQYF.

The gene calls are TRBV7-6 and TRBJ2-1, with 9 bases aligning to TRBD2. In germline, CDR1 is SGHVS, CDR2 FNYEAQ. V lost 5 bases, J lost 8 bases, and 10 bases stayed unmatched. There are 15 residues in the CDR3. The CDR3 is CASSEGVAGVDEQFF. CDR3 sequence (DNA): TGTGCCAGCAGCGAAGGGGTAGCGGGAGTCGATGAGCAGTTCTTC.

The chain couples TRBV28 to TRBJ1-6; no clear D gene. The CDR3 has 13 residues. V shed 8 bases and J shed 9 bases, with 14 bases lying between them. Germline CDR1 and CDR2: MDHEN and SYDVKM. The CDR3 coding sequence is TGTGCCAGCCGTGGGCTGGGGAGTTCACCCCTCCACTTT. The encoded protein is CASRGLGSSPLHF.

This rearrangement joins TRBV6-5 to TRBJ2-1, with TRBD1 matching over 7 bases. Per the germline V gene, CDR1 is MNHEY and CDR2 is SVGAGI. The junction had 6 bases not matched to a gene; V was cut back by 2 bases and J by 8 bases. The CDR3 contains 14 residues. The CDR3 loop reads CASSYTFTGDEQFF. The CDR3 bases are TGTGCCAGCAGTTACACTTTCACAGGGGATGAGCAGTTCTTC.

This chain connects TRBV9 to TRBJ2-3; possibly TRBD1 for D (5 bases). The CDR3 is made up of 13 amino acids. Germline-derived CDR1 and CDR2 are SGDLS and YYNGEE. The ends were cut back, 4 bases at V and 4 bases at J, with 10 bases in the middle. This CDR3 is CASSPQGPDTQYF. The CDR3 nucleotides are TGTGCCAGCAGCCCTCAGGGTCCAGATACGCAGTATTTT.

The CDR3 bases are TGTGCCAGCAGCACCACAGGGGAAAGCGAGCAGTACTTC. Translation: CASSTTGESEQYF. This chain uses TRBV13 with TRBJ2-7; 7 nucleotides match TRBD1. Trimming took 5 bases from V and 6 from J; bases not matched to a gene: 7. CDR3 size: 13 residues. Germline CDR1 is PRHDT and CDR2 is FYEKMQ (reference sequence).

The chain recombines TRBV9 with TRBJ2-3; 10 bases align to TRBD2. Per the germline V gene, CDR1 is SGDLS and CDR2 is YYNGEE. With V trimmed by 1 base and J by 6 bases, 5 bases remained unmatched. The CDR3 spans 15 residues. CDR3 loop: CASSVLAGVGDTQYF. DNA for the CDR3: TGTGCCAGCAGCGTACTAGCGGGAGTAGGGGATACGCAGTATTTT. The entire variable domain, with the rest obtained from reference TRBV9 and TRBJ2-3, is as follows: DSGVTQTPKHLITATGQRVTLRCSPRSGDLSVYWYQQSLDQGLQFLIQYYNGEERAKGNILERFSAQQFPDLHSELNLSSLELGDSALYFCASSVLAGVGDTQYFGPGTRLTVL.

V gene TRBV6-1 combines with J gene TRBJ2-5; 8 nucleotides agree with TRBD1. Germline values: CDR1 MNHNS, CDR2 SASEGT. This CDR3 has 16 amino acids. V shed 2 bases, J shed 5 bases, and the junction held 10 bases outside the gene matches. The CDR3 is CASSERTGPSGETQYF. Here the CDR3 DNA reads TGTGCCAGCAGTGAACGGACAGGGCCCTCGGGGGAGACCCAGTACTTC.

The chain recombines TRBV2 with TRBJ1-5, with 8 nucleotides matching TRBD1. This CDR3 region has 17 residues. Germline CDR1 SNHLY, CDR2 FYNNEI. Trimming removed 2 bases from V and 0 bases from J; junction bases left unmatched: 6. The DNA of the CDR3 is TGTGCCAGCAGTGAACCAAGGACAGGGAATAGCAATCAGCCCCAGCATTTT. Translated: CASSEPRTGNSNQPQHF.